Listed here are 14 T cell receptor beta chains from one sample, sequenced in a study of cytotoxic CD8 clonotypes in ibrutinib-treated CLL. Only in-frame clones appear in the TCRdb table, and some are missing; sequencing was by immunoSEQ multiplex PCR. The table includes more than 110,000 clones, approximately 90% detected once. The sequencing here drew on PBMCs, taken after 12 months of ibrutinib treatment. These TCRs come from a human donor with chronic lymphocytic leukemia.

The chain employs TRBV14 and TRBJ2-7, with 8 bases lining up with TRBD2. Germline CDR1 and CDR2: SGHDN and FVKESK. The J segment lost 8 bases and the V segment lost 4 bases, leaving 16 bases of the junction unmatched. The CDR3 runs to 16 residues. Written as DNA, the CDR3 is TGTGCCAGCAGCCTTCAAACCGGGACTAGGGTAACGAAGCAGTACTTC. It yields the protein CASSLQTGTRVTKQYF. The full variable domain, with the rest looked up from reference TRBV14 and TRBJ2-7, is EAGVTQFPSHSVIEKGQTVTLRCDPISGHDNLYWYRRVMGKEIKFLLHFVKESKQDESGMPNNRFLAERTGGTYSTLKVQPAELEDSGVYFCASSLQTGTRVTKQYFGPGTRLTVT.

The chain is built from TRBV28 and TRBJ2-1, with D possibly TRBD1 on 6 matching bases. Germline V lookup: CDR1 MDHEN, CDR2 SYDVKM. This CDR3 comprises 14 residues. The V end lost 6 bases, the J end lost 3 bases, and 12 bases lay between the germline ends. This CDR3 is CASRGAGDYNEQFF. The CDR3 DNA reads as TGTGCCAGCAGGGGGGCAGGGGACTACAATGAGCAGTTCTTC.

This chain connects TRBV7-9 to TRBJ1-5, with a possible D match to TRBD1 (5 bases). The CDR3 totals 17 residues. The germline V and J ends were trimmed by 1 base and 4 bases, with 17 bases remaining between them. Looked up from germline, CDR1 is SEHNR and CDR2 is FQNEAQ (reference sequence). The CDR3 coding sequence is TGTGCCAGCAGCTTAGGAGGGGTCAGGGCCCTAAATCAGCCCCAGCATTTT. Encoded protein: CASSLGGVRALNQPQHF.

The rearrangement joins TRBV19 to TRBJ2-7, with D perhaps being TRBD1 or TRBD2 (5 bases each). The V end was cut by 6 bases, the J end by 0 bases, with 15 bases between. Germline V gene data show CDR1 as LNHDA and CDR2 as SQIVND (reference sequence). The CDR3 sequence is 15 residues long. Here the CDR3 DNA reads TGTGCCAGTAGCCAGCCCGGGACGGTCTCCTACGAGCAGTACTTC. Amino acids: CASSQPGTVSYEQYF.

This clone was detected only once. J is TRBJ2-7 and V is TRBV13; the D gene is possibly TRBD1 (5 bases). The CDR3 is 11 amino acids. CDR1 and CDR2 from the germline V gene are PRHDT and FYEKMQ (reference sequence). V shed 1 base and J shed 7 bases, with 5 bases lying between them. The CDR3 reads CASSLEGEQYF. The CDR3 DNA reads as TGTGCCAGCAGCTTAGAGGGGGAGCAGTACTTC.

This clone was found once. The CDR3 is CASSPPTGGVSSYEQYF. The CDR3 DNA follows: TGTGCCAGCAGCCCCCCTACTGGGGGAGTGAGCTCCTACGAGCAGTACTTC. This chain uses TRBV7-6 with TRBJ2-7, with D tentatively TRBD1 or TRBD2 (5 bases each). CDR3 length: 17 residues. Per the germline V gene, CDR1 is SGHVS and CDR2 is FNYEAQ. The V gene lost 5 bases and the J gene lost 0 bases, with 20 bases spanning the gap.

The rearrangement joins TRBV4-1 to TRBJ2-7; 11 nucleotides align to TRBD2. The germline gives CDR1 MGHRA, CDR2 YSYEKL. The V segment lost 2 bases and the J segment 2 bases; nucleotides outside the gene matches: 5. This CDR3 region has 16 residues. CDR3 loop: CASSQSMTSGAYEQYF. CDR3 nucleotides: TGCGCCAGCAGCCAAAGCATGACTAGCGGGGCCTACGAGCAGTACTTC.

As for this clone: The sample contains more than one DNA sequence encoding this CDR3. The chain joins TRBV6-5 to TRBJ1-5; tentative D call: TRBD1 (6 bases). The CDR3 sequence is 14 residues long. Between the trimmed V and J ends, which lost 0 bases and 5 bases, there was a span of 8 bases. Germline V gives CDR1 MNHEY, CDR2 SVGAGI. In nucleotides, the CDR3 is TGTGCCAGCAGTTACTCGAGGGGGGATCAGCCCCAGCATTTT. Amino acid sequence: CASSYSRGDQPQHF.

This clone was seen only once. The CDR3 is CASSLGLAGNEQFF. The DNA for the CDR3 is TGTGCCAGCAGTCTGGGACTAGCGGGCAATGAGCAGTTCTTC. The gene calls are TRBV6-6 and TRBJ2-1, with TRBD2 matching over 12 bases. The V and J ends lost 5 bases and 6 bases, in that order; junction bases with no gene match: 2. There are 14 residues in the CDR3. The germline gives CDR1 MNHNY, CDR2 SVGAGI (reference sequence).

The chain recombines TRBV18 with TRBJ2-1, with 12 bases lining up with TRBD2. V was pared by 6 bases and J by 10 bases, with 16 bases of the junction left unmatched. CDR1 KGHSH and CDR2 LQKENI come from the germline V gene. The CDR3 spans 17 residues. The CDR3 DNA sequence: TGTGCCAGCTCTACCCCGGGGGCACTAGCGGGAGGCAGGGAGCAGTTCTTC. Its translation is CASSTPGALAGGREQFF.

The rearrangement uses TRBV4-3 and TRBJ1-2; TRBD1 is a possible D gene (5 bases). V was pared by 2 bases and J by 6 bases, with 13 bases between. CDR3 length: 14 residues. Germline V gives CDR1 LGHNA, CDR2 YSLEER. The CDR3 loop reads CASSQLGWGDGYTF. In DNA, the CDR3 is TGCGCCAGCAGCCAATTAGGGTGGGGGGATGGCTACACCTTC.

This sequence joins TRBV19 and TRBJ1-2; 9 bases agree with TRBD1. The junction had 6 bases not matched to a gene; V was cut back by 5 bases and J by 8 bases. From germline, CDR1 is LNHDA and CDR2 SQIVND (reference sequence). The CDR3 spans 13 residues. The CDR3 sequence: CASSVDRGRGYTF. Written as DNA, the CDR3 is TGTGCCAGTAGTGTGGACAGGGGACGGGGCTACACCTTC.

The CDR3 loop is CASSLGTSSGANVLTF. DNA of the CDR3: TGCGCCAGCAGCTTGGGCACAAGCTCTGGGGCCAACGTCCTGACTTTC. The chain recombines TRBV5-1 with TRBJ2-6; D uncertain. V lost 0 bases and J lost 0, with 7 bases in between. CDR3 length equals 16 residues. Germline CDR1 and CDR2: SGHRS and YFSETQ.

The J gene is TRBJ2-3, the V gene TRBV28; D is perhaps TRBD1 or TRBD2 (5 bases each). The length of the CDR3 is 13 residues. Trimming took off 9 bases at V and 5 bases at J, with 15 bases between the two ends. The germline gives CDR1 MDHEN, CDR2 SYDVKM. In nucleotides, the CDR3 is TGTGCCAGTATGCCCGATGGGGGAGATACGCAGTATTTT. As protein: CASMPDGGDTQYF. Supplemented by reference TRBV28 and TRBJ2-3, the full variable domain reads DVKVTQSSRYLVKRTGEKVFLECVQDMDHENMFWYRQDPGLGLRLIYFSYDVKMKEKGDIPEGYSVSREKKERFSLILESASTNQTSMYLCASMPDGGDTQYFGPGTRLTVL.